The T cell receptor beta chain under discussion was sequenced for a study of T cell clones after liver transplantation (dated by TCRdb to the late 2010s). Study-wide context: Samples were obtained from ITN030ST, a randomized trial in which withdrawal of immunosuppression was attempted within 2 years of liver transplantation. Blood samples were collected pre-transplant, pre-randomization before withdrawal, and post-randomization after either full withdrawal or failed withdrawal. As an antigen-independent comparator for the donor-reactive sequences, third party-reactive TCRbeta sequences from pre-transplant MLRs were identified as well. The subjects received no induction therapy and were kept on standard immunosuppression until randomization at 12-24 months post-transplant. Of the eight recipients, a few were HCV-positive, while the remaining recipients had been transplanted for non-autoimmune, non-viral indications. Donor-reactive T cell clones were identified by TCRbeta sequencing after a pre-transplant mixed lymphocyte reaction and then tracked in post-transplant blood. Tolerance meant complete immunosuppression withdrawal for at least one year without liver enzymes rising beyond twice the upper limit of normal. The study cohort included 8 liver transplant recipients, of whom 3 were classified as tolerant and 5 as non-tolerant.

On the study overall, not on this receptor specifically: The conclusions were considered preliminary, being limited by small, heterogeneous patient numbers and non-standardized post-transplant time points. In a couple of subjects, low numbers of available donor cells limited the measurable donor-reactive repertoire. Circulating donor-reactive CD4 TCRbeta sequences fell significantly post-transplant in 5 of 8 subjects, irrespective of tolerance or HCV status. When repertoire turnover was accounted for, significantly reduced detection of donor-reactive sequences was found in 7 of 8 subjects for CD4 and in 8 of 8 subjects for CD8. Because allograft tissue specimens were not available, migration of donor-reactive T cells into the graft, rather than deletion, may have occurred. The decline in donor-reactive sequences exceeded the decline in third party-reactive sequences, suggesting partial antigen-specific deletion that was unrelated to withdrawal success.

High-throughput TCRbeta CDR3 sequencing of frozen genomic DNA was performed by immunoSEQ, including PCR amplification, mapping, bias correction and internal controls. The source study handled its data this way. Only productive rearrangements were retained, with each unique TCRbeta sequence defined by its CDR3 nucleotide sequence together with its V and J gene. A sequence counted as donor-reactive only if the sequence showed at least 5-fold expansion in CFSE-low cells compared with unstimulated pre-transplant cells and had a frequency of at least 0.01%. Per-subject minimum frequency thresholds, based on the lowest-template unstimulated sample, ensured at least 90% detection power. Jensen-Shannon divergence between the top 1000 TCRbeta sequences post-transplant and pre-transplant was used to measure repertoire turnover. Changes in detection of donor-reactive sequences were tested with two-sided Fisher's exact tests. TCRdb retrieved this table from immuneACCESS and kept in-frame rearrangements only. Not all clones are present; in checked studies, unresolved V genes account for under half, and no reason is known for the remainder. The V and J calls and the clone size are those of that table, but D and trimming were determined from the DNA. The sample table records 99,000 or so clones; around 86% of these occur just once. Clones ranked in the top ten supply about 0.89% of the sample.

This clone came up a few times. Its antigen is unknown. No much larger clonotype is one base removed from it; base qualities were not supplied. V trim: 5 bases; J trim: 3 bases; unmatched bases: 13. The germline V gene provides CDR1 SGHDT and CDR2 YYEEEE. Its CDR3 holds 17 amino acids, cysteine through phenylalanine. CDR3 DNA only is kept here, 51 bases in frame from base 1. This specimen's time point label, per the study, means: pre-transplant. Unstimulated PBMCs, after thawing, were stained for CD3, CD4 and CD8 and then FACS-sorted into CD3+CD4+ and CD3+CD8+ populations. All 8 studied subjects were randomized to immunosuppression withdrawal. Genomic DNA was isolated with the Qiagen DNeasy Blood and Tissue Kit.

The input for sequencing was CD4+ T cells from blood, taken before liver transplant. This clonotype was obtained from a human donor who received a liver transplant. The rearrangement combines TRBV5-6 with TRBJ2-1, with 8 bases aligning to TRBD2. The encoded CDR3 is CASRTYWERGNYNEQFF. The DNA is TGTGCCAGCAGGACCTATTGGGAGCGGGGGAACTACAATGAGCAGTTCTTC.